The source of this T cell receptor (beta chain) is a study of cytomegalovirus exposure and HLA in healthy donors. A single count supports this clone. The CDR3 covers 17 residues. In germline, CDR1 is SEHNR, CDR2 FQNEAQ (reference sequence). With V trimmed by 0 bases and J by 1 base, 9 bases remained unmatched. A multiplex PCR was run with 60 Vbeta primers and 13 Jbeta primers. Some clones are missing from TCRdb's copy, which holds only in-frame ones; the method was immunoSEQ multiplex PCR. The data show 170,000 or so clones, over 75% seen once. This sequence originates from a woman aged 25 to 39 in good health and CMV-seronegative. The rearrangement joins TRBV7-9 to TRBJ2-7, with TRBD1 matching 7 bases. Sequencing input: PBMCs. CDR3 region: CASSLAVGDRTSYEQYF. Written as DNA, the CDR3 is TGTGCCAGCAGCTTAGCCGTAGGGGACAGAACTTCCTACGAGCAGTACTTC. The full variable domain, completed using reference TRBV7-9 and TRBJ2-7, is DTGVSQNPRHKITKRGQNVTFRCDPISEHNRLYWYRQTLGQGPEFLTYFQNEAQLEKSRLLSDRFSAERPKGSFSTLEIQRTEQGDSAMYLCASSLAVGDRTSYEQYFGPGTRLTVT.